The entry below describes one TCR beta chain. There is no known antigen for this receptor. Base qualities are missing; no much larger clone stands one base away. Germline trimming amounts to 5 bases on V and 3 bases on J, with 12 as the count of junction bases outside the gene matches. Via the germline V gene (reference sequence), CDR1 is SGHKS and CDR2 YYEKEE. The CDR3 measures 16 amino acids from cysteine to phenylalanine. Only the CDR3 portion is preserved as DNA: 48 bases, with reading frame beginning at the first base. The cohort consisted of 650 to 850 healthy bone marrow donors. All cohort members were sampled while nominally healthy, although unrecorded immune exposures were likely present. The donor was CMV seronegative and was included in the group of under 450 seronegative cohort members. Every donor gave a peripheral blood sample, and the peripheral blood mononuclear cells from that sample were used for TCR beta sequencing. The Qiagen DNeasy Blood Extraction Kit was used to extract genomic DNA from the blood cell samples.

The method behind the library was the immunoSEQ multiplex PCR assay. The multiplex PCR relied on a mix of 60 forward primers for TCR Vbeta segments and 13 reverse primers for TCR Jbeta segments. The CDR3 region of rearranged TCR beta genes was amplified from genomic DNA with a multiplex PCR assay. On the Illumina HiSeq System, the amplified TCR beta libraries were sequenced as 87-base-pair reads. Processing in the source paper ran as follows. A later analysis tallied around 87 million unique TCR beta chains across the 666 repertoires, and about 10 million of those chains were shared by two or more donors. Raw reads were error-corrected and collapsed into unique sequences with a nearest-neighbor algorithm that merged closely related sequences to remove PCR and sequencing errors. V, D and J gene segments were assigned by aligning CDR3 sequences to IMGT reference sequences. Each retained sequence needed at least a six-nucleotide match to both a V gene segment and a J gene segment. Rearrangements were classified as productive when the CDR3 lacked stop codons and remained in frame with V and J, and all other rearrangements were classified as non-productive. CDR3 was defined by IMGT convention, running from the second conserved V-encoded cysteine to the conserved J-encoded phenylalanine. The earlier analysis of approximately 500 of the donors excluded sequences that lacked an unambiguous match to a single V gene segment. In an earlier analysis of about 590 of the donors, a V segment was called functional when productive rearrangements were above 56.7%, and segregating when the standard deviation between donors exceeded 5%. A statistical classification framework was built to diagnose cytomegalovirus status from the catalog of TCR beta chain sequences. In a later analysis, V and J genes were assigned by comparing TCR nucleotide sequences against IMGT/GENE-DB human TR gene sequences. The TCRdist pipeline was used in a later analysis to assign CDR3 sequences and most-parsimonious VDJ recombination scenarios. A later analysis defined each TCR beta chain by its CDR3 amino acid sequence plus V-gene family, and excluded reads lacking a unique V-gene family. A later analysis removed 592 highly shared, low-generation-probability nucleotide sequences to deal with suspected cross-contamination and a sequencing artifact. For each public chain, a later analysis derived a clonal expansion index from normalized ranks of inferred template counts within each repertoire. Generation probabilities in a later analysis came from a VDJ recombination model fitted to out-of-frame rearrangements, and those results were checked against IGoR. In a later analysis, hypergeometric tests were used to score TCR-TCR, TCR-HLA and TCR-CMV co-occurrence, with a repertoire-size bias correction applied to TCR pairs. False discovery rates were estimated in a later analysis by permuting HLA or CMV assignments 20 times. A later analysis grouped co-occurring TCRs with DBSCAN, adding TCRdist sequence similarity when clustering within HLA-allele-positive subsets. Repertoires with fewer than 30,000 or more than 120,000 public chains were left out of co-occurrence clustering, as were about five repertoires with anomalous nucleotide sharing. Here the immuneACCESS table is served through TCRdb, limited to in-frame sequences with V and J called. Missing clones are a known gap in these copies; in checked studies unresolved V genes cover under half, and the rest lacks a known reason. That table supplies the V and J calls and clone size; D and trimming were determined from the DNA. Recorded for this sample are about 180,000 clones; 80% of them occurred a single time. The ten largest clones add up to around 5.7% of the sample.

The data originate from a study of cytomegalovirus exposure and HLA in healthy donors (dated by TCRdb to between 2016 and 2019). A note on the overall study: According to an earlier analysis of 587 of the donors, 200 million or so T cells yielded some 120 million unique TCR beta sequences and around 280 Gb of sequence data. An early release covering about 600 HLA-typed donors comprised about 300 gigabases of sequencing data and approximately 85 million unique TCR sequences. Of the roughly 410 genotyped donors, 81% were placed in the genetic ancestry cluster associated with self-reported Caucasian donors. The study aimed to test whether cataloging public T cell receptors could reveal signatures of past pathogen exposure. Using immunosequencing, the study profiled T cell repertoires from 550 to 750 subjects and related those repertoires to cytomegalovirus serostatus. Along with the roughly 670-subject first cohort, a separate validation cohort of about 110 different subjects was used. To predict cytomegalovirus infection status, the study combined high-throughput TCR immunosequencing, statistical association of individual TCRs with disease status, and machine learning. A later analysis re-examined previously published TCR beta repertoires from roughly 720 donors and added high-resolution HLA genotyping to investigate patterns of TCR occurrence. In the later analysis, no new phenotypic data were used to find candidate immune exposures; instead, reliance was placed on TCR beta sequences and their occurrence across donors. To decide whether each TCR beta V gene segment behaved as functional or pseudogenic, an earlier analysis of approximately 590 of the donors relied on high-throughput TCR beta sequencing. Donor age, sex, ethnicity and CMV serostatus were compiled together with the repertoire data. A later genetic analysis used genome-wide SNP genotypes for 398 of the 666 donors, treating that subset as a discovery cohort. All discovery cohort repertoires had been generated using a single sequencing platform. HLA typing covered class I and class II loci at four-digit resolution. The number of typed donors differed by locus: roughly 629-640 for A, B, C, DRB1 and DQB1; approximately 540 for DQA1; 600 to 610 for DPA1; and some 470 for DPB1. Because of strong linkage in the cohort, roughly five DR-DQ haplotypes were treated as single units for association and clustering. Among roughly 370 genotyped donors of the cohort, an average of approximately 240,000 unique TCR beta nucleotide sequences were sequenced per donor, roughly 18% of them non-productive. What the work shows at the level of the full study, not this receptor alone: A further reported finding was that TCR beta sequences accurately predicted the HLA-A and HLA-B alleles for most subjects in the first cohort. Strong co-occurrence of HLA alleles, especially DR and DQ, made assigning TCR associations to individual alleles difficult. While some public TCRs were present in many individuals, most TCR sequences turned up only very rarely across donors. Because the 87-base-pair reads could not distinguish some IMGT-functional V segments, including TRBV6-2 and TRBV6-3, those segments were excluded. V-gene and J-gene trimming of TCR beta chains was associated with a missense DCLRE1C variant in a later genetic analysis, and the association was replicated in an independent cohort. In a later analysis, the rate of TCR association differed among HLA loci, with DRB1 alleles having the most associated TCRs and HLA-C alleles having the fewest. The study gave a list of over 150 TCR beta chains associated with cytomegalovirus. In a later analysis, HLA-associated TCR beta chains were found to be more clonally expanded and to have lower generation probabilities than equally common non-associated chains. Because HLA typing was missing for some donors at each locus, association tests included only the typed subset. A later genetic analysis reported fewer N-insertions in productive TCRs among donors in an Asian-associated ancestry cluster than the roughly 690-donor mean. Linkage disequilibrium might explain the correlated functional status among segregating V segments, but an unknown experimental factor could not be excluded. In an earlier analysis of about 600 of the donors, most TCR beta V segments appeared in productive rearrangements about 87% or about 30% of the time, broadly matching IMGT annotations. According to the authors, the approach could potentially be generalized to other disease states and immunological phenotypes. The cohort was sequenced for TCR beta chains only, and without alpha or paired-chain data the features that could be detected were limited. Roughly uniform sequencing depth across donors was assumed in presence/absence analyses, although this assumption may not hold. According to a later analysis, parvovirus B19, influenza, CMV and Epstein-Barr virus appeared linked to several top co-occurrence clusters. Specific HLA alleles were associated with roughly 17,000 TCR beta sequences at a false discovery rate of 0.05 in a later analysis. A cluster of highly shared sequence variants was judged likely to be a technical artifact of the sequencing pipeline. According to a later analysis, most CMV-associated TCR beta chains appeared to be HLA-restricted, and the HLA associations seemed to be driven largely by CMV exposure. Some 15 rarely observed V segments, including chromosome 9 orphons, were excluded from the earlier analysis of a few hundred of the donors because counts were too low. Immune exposure information for the cohort was limited to CMV serostatus. In vitro tests confirmed that a few of the cytomegalovirus-associated TCR beta chains recognize cytomegalovirus antigens. In both the original and validation cohorts, the classifier was reported to diagnose cytomegalovirus status with high specificity and sensitivity.

This receptor was identified in a man aged 40-50 years in good health and CMV-seronegative. The rearrangement combines TRBV5-5 with TRBJ2-5, with 8 central nucleotides matching TRBD2. Material: PBMCs. The bases are TGTGCCAGCAGACGTAGTGCTAGCGGGTTAAAAGAGACCCAGTACTTC. Its translation reads: CASRRSASGLKETQYF. The CDR3 plus the reference TRBV5-5 and TRBJ2-5 genes for the other parts give the full variable domain: DAGVTQSPTHLIKTRGQQVTLRCSPISGHKSVSWYQQVLGQGPQFIFQYYEKEERGRGNFPDRFSARQFPNYSSELNVNALLLGDSALYLCASRRSASGLKETQYFGPGTRLLVL.